Here is one T cell receptor (beta chain) with its context. The antigen remains undetermined. The data were taken from a study of vaccination effects on CD4 cells after COVID-19. Clones were sequenced by immunoSEQ multiplex PCR, and TCRdb holds only the in-frame ones, with some missing. The data contain roughly 59,000 clones, roughly 80% of them singletons. Germline V gene data show CDR1 as KGHDR and CDR2 as SFDVKD. V was pared by 4 bases and J by 2 bases, with 8 bases of the junction left unmatched. CDR3 length: 16 amino acids. ViraFEST expansion of antigen-specific CD4+ T cells with viral peptide pools preceded sequencing. Subsequent to 10 days of culture, CD4+ T cells were isolated. Participants got two doses of BNT162b2 or mRNA-1273 vaccine. Vaccinated participants had no history of SARS-CoV-2 infection and tested negative for nucleocapsid antibodies. Wells containing two million PBMC each were cultured with around 10 IU/ml IL-2 and 8 to 10 ug/ml peptides.

This sequence joins TRBV24-1 and TRBJ2-5, with 8 bases identical to TRBD1. Material: CD4+ T cells from PBMCs cultured with HCoV-OC43 spike peptides, obtained after COVID-19 vaccination. The subset denotes: HCoV-OC43 spike overlapping peptide pool stimulation. The TCR originated in a human donor who received a COVID-19 vaccine. CDR3 coding DNA: TGTGCCACCAGTGACAAGAACCGGGACAGGCAAGAGACCCAGTACTTC. Translating it yields CATSDKNRDRQETQYF.